This T cell receptor beta chain was retrieved from a study of neurological immune-mediated disorders (dated 2019 in TCRdb). Study-level background: Among the 34 multiple sclerosis patients, relapsing-remitting MS accounted for around 30 and secondary progressive MS accounted for 3. Using UMI-based sequencing, the study compared peripheral blood TCR-beta repertoires from patients with HTLV-I-associated myelopathy (HAM/TSP), patients with multiple sclerosis, and healthy controls. Longitudinal samples, technical triplicates and paired sorted CD4+ and CD8+ T-cell subsets, alongside PBMC samples, were included among the 106 TCR-beta libraries. The cohort comprised approximately 67 subjects: roughly 14 HAM/TSP patients, around 34 multiple sclerosis patients and approximately 20 healthy controls. Summary of the overall study and its limitations: No identical CDR3 amino acid sequences were found to be shared among expanded clones across subjects, suggesting that TCR-beta repertoires were private in all groups. TCR clonal expansion was highest in HAM/TSP patients and lowest in MS patients, with MS patients falling below even healthy controls. Repertoires from 18 of 34 MS patients were grouped by phylogenetic analysis into a cluster of related CDR3 sequences, suggesting a possible repertoire-level signature. The MS cluster showed no association with clinical or MRI features, and the authors stated that larger cohorts are needed.

For unsorted PBMC libraries, 2 million PBMCs were used after storage in RNAlater at -80 degrees C until RNA extraction. Multiple sclerosis patients were enrolled in a US clinical protocol evaluating disease progression by magnetic resonance imaging. Peripheral blood was subjected to Ficoll-Hypaque density gradient centrifugation to isolate PBMCs, which were then cryopreserved in liquid nitrogen. cDNA synthesis used template-switch 5'RACE with a primer carrying a 10-nucleotide random unique molecular identifier tagging each TCR transcript. Over 180 million TCR-beta sequences, covering 15-18 subjects, were produced in each sequencing run. The RNeasy kit was used for extraction of total RNA. The KAPA Real-time Library Amplification kit was used to amplify TCR-beta VDJ regions with primers for the TCR constant region and the 5'RACE anchor. Sample indexes and Illumina adaptors were added in a first PCR, and a second PCR then increased library yield. After Ampure bead purification, the TCR product of roughly 650 bp was size-selected on a 2% E-gel SizeSelection system. Before pooling, library quality was assessed on a Bioanalyzer, concentration was determined with Qubit, and library quantification was performed with the Kapa Library Quantification kit. Paired-end 2 x 150 bp sequencing of the libraries was performed on an Illumina HiSeq 2500. To increase sequence diversity, about 23-32% phiX was spiked into each library pool. The published analysis was carried out like this. The quality-filtered reads were processed with the UMI-based MiGEC pipeline, whose error correction step removed more than 90% of the raw TCR sequences. VDJ genes were aligned to IMGT germline references, and each clonotype was defined by a unique CDR3 amino acid sequence together with V-J genes. Clonal expansion, Shannon diversity and CDR3 relatedness (CalcPairwiseDistances, ClusterSamples) were evaluated with VDJtools, and phylogenetic trees were built with CLCbio workbench. Expanded clones were defined as having at least 8 unique UMIs, based on coefficient-of-variation modelling across technical triplicates. TCRdb's own reprocessing of the public reads used fastp at Q25 and MiXCR and kept productive beta chains. Every entry covers one CDR3 protein and lists the most common genes and DNA from its rows. The V and J calls shown here were made by TCRdb, not taken from the authors' results. Recorded for this sample are tens of thousands of distinct CDR3 sequences; approximately 4.4% of them occurred a single time. The ten largest clones represent about 3.1% of the sample.

This clonotype was found many times. Its antigen is currently not known. Within one base of it there is no much larger clone, and no base qualities were kept. The CDR3 numbers 14 residues from cysteine through phenylalanine. Solely the CDR3 DNA is kept, with 42 bases framed from the first base. Here V drops 3 bases and J drops 3 bases, and the junction holds 3 bases not matched to any gene. According to the germline V gene, CDR1 reads SGHRS and CDR2 reads YFSETQ. The receptor chain draws on TRBV5-1 and TRBJ2-3, with 8 bases matching TRBD1. This TCR derives from a man aged 45-60 years with multiple sclerosis. The sequenced sample consisted of PBMCs. CDR3 region: CASSSGGRTDTQYF. At the DNA level, the sequence is TGCGCCAGCAGCTCAGGGGGCAGGACAGATACGCAGTATTTT.